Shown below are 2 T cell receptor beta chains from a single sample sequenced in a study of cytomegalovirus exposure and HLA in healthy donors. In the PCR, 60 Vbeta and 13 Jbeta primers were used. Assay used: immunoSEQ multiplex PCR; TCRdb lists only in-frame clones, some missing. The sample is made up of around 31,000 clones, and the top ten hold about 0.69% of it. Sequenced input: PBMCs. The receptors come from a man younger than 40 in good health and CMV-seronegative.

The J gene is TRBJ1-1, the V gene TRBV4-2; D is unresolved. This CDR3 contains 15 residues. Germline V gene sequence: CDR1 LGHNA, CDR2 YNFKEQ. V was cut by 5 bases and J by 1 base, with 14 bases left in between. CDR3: CASSDYHRQNTEAFF. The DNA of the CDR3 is TGTGCCAGCAGCGACTACCATCGGCAGAACACTGAAGCTTTCTTT.

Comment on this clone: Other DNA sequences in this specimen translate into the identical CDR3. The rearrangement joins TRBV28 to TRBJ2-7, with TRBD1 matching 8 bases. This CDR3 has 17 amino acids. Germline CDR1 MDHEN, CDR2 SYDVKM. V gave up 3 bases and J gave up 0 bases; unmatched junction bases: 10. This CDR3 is CASSFSGGFPFSYEQYF. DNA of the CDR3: TGTGCCAGCAGTTTCTCAGGGGGCTTTCCCTTCTCCTACGAGCAGTACTTC.